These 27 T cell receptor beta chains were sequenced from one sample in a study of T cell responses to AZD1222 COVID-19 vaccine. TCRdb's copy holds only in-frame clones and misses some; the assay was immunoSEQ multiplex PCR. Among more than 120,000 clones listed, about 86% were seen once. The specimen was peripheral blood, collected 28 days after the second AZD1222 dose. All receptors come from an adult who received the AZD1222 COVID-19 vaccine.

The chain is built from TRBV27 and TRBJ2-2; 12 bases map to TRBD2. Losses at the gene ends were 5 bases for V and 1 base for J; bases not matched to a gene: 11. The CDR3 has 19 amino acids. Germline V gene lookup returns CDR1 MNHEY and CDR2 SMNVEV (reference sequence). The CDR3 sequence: CASSREGLAGRVNTGELFF. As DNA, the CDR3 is TGTGCCAGCAGTAGGGAAGGACTAGCGGGAAGGGTGAACACCGGGGAGCTGTTTTTT.

Here the CDR3 reads CASSQAQGTDTQYF. The CDR3 DNA reads TGTGCCAGCAGCCAAGCCCAGGGAACAGATACGCAGTATTTT. The gene calls are TRBV4-2 and TRBJ2-3, with TRBD1 as a possible D gene (5 bases). V lost 1 base to trimming and J lost 3 bases, with 8 bases between them. This CDR3 is built from 14 residues. Germline V gene sequence: CDR1 LGHNA, CDR2 YNFKEQ.

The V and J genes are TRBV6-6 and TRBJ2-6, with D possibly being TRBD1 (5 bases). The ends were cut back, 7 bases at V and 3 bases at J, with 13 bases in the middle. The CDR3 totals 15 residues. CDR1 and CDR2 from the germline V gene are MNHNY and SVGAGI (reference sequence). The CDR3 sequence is CASIGRGFGANVLTF. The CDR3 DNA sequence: TGTGCCAGCATCGGAAGGGGTTTTGGGGCCAACGTCCTGACTTTC.

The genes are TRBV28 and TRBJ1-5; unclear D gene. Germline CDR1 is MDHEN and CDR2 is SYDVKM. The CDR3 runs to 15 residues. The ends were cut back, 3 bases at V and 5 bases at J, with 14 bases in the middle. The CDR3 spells CASSFVPPGDQPQHF. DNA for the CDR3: TGTGCCAGCAGTTTTGTACCTCCCGGGGATCAGCCCCAGCATTTT.

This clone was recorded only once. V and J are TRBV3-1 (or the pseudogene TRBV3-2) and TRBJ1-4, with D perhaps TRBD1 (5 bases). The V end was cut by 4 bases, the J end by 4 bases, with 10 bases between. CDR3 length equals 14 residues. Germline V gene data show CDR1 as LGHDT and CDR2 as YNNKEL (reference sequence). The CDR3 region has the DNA TGTGCCAGCAGCCCTGGGACGGTTAATGAAAAACTGTTTTTT. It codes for CASSPGTVNEKLFF.

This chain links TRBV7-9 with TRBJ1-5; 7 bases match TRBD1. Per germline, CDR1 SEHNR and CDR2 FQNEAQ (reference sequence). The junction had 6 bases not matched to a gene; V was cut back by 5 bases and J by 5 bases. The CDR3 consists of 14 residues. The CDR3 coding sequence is TGTGCCAGCAGCGTCACAGGGGACTATCAGCCCCAGCATTTT. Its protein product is CASSVTGDYQPQHF.

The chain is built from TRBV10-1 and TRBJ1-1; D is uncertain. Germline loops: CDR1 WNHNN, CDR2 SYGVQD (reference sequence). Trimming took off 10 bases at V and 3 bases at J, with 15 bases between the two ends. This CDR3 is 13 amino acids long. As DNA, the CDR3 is TGCGCCACCCAGCCCGGAGGAGACACTGAAGCTTTCTTT. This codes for CATQPGGDTEAFF.

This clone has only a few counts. Written as DNA, the CDR3 is TGTGCCAGCAGCTCTAACAGGGGGCTTCGTGAAAAACTGTTTTTT. This encodes CASSSNRGLREKLFF. This chain joins TRBV2 and TRBJ1-4, with 9 positions matching TRBD1. This CDR3 has 15 amino acids. Trimming took 6 bases from V and 7 from J; bases not matched to a gene: 9. CDR1 is SNHLY, CDR2 FYNNEI, per germline. The full variable domain, its missing parts supplied by reference TRBV2 and TRBJ1-4, is EPEVTQTPSHQVTQMGQEVILRCVPISNHLYFYWYRQILGQKVEFLVSFYNNEISEKSEIFDDQFSVERPDGSNFTLKIRSTKLEDSAMYFCASSSNRGLREKLFFGSGTQLSVL.

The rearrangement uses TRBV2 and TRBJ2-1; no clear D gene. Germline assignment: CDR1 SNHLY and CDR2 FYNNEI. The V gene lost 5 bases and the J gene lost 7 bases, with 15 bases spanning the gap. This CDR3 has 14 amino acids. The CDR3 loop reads CASSLERAWNEQFF. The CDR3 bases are TGTGCCAGCAGTCTCGAAAGGGCTTGGAATGAGCAGTTCTTC.

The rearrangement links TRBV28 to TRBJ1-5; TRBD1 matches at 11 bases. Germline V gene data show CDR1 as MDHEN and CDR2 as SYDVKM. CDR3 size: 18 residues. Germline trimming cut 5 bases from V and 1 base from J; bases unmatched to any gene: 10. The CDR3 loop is CASSPTFRDRGSNQPQHF. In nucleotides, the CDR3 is TGTGCCAGCAGTCCGACTTTTAGGGACAGGGGGAGCAATCAGCCCCAGCATTTT.

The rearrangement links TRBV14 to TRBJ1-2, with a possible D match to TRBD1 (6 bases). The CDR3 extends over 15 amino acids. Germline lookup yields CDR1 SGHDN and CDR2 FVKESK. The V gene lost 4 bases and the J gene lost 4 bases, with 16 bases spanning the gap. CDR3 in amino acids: CASSLSSSGAYGYTF. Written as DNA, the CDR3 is TGTGCCAGCAGCCTATCATCCTCGGGGGCCTATGGCTACACCTTC.

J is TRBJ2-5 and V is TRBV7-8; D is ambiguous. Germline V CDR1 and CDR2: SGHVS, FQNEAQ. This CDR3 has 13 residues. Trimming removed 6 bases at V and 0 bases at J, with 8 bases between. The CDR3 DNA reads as TGTGCCAGCAGGCTCATAAACCAAGAGACCCAGTACTTC. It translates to CASRLINQETQYF.

For the CDR3, the DNA is TGTGCCAGCAGTGATTCGTTTTACTCACCCCTCCACTTT. Its protein product is CASSDSFYSPLHF. The V and J genes are TRBV25-1 and TRBJ1-6; D remains unclear. Trimming removed 3 bases from V and 10 bases from J, with 10 bases in between. Germline V gene data show CDR1 as MGHDK and CDR2 as SYGVNS. This CDR3 contains 13 residues.

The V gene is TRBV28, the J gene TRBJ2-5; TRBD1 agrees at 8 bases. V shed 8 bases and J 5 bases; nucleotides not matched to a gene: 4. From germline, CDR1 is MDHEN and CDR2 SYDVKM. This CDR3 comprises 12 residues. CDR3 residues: CASGQGWETQYF. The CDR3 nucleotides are TGTGCCAGCGGACAGGGTTGGGAGACCCAGTACTTC.

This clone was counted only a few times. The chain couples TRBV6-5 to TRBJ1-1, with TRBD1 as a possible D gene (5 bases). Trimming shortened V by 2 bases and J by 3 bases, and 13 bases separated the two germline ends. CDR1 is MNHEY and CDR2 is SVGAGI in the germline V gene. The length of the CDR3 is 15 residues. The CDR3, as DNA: TGTGCCAGCAGTTACGGGGGTCCCTGGGACACTGAAGCTTTCTTT. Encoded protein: CASSYGGPWDTEAFF.

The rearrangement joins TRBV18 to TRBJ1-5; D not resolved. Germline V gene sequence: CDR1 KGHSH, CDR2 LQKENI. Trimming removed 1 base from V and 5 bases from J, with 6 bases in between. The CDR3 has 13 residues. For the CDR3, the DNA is TGTGCCAGCTCACCACTGACGGATCAGCCCCAGCATTTT. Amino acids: CASSPLTDQPQHF.

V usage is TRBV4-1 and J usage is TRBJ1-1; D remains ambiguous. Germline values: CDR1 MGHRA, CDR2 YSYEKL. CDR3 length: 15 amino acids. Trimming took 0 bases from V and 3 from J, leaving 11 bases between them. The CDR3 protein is CASSQDRTRHTEAFF. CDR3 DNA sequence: TGCGCCAGCAGCCAAGATCGGACCCGCCACACTGAAGCTTTCTTT.

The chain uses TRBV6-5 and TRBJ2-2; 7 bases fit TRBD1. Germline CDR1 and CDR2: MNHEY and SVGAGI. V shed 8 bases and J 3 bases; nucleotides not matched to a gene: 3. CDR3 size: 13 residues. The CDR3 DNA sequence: TGTGCCAGCCATCAGGGGGACACCGGGGAGCTGTTTTTT. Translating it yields CASHQGDTGELFF.

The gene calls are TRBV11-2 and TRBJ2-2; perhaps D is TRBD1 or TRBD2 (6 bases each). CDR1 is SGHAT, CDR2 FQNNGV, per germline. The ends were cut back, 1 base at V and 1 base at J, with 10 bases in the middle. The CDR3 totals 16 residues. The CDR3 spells CASSLVGGRNTGELFF. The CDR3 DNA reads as TGTGCCAGCAGCTTAGTGGGGGGCCGGAACACCGGGGAGCTGTTTTTT.

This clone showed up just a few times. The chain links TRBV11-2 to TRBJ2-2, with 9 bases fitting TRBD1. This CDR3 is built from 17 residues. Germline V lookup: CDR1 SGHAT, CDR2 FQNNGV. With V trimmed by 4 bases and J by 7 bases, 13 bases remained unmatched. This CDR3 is CASSSNLGTGSGGELFF. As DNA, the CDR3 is TGTGCCAGCAGCTCCAACCTCGGGACAGGGAGCGGCGGGGAGCTGTTTTTT.

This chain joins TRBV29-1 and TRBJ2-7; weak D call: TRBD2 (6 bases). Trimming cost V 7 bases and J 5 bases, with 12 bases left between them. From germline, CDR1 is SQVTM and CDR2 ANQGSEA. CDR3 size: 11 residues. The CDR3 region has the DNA TGCAGCGCTACTAGCAGCGACGAGCAGTACTTC. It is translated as CSATSSDEQYF.

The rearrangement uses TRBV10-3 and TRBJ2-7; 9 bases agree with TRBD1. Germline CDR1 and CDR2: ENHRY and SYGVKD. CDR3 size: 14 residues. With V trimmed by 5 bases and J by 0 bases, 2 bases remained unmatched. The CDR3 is CAISRDRDSYEQYF. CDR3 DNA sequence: TGTGCCATCAGTAGGGACAGGGACTCCTACGAGCAGTACTTC.

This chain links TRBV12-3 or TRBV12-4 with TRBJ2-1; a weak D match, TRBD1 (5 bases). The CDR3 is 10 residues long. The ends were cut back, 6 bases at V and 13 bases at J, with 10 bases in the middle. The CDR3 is CASSKGAQFF. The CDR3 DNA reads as TGTGCCAGCAGCAAAGGGGCACAGTTCTTC.

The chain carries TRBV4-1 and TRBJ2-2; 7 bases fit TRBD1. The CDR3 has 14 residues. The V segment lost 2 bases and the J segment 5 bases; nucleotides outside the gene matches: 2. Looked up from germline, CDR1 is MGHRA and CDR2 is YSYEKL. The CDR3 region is CASSQSQGTGELFF. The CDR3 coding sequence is TGCGCCAGCAGCCAATCACAGGGGACCGGGGAGCTGTTTTTT.

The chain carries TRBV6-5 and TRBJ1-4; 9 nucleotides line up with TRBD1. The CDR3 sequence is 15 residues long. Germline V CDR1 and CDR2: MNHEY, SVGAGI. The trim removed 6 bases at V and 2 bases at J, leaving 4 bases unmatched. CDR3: CASRKTGGTNEKLFF. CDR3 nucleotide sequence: TGTGCCAGCAGGAAGACAGGGGGGACTAATGAAAAACTGTTTTTT.

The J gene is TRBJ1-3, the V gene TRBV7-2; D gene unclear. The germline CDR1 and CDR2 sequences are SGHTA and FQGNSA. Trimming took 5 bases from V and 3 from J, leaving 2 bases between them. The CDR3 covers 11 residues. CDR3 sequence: CASSRGNTIYF. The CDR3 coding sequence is TGTGCCAGCAGCCGTGGAAACACCATATATTTT.

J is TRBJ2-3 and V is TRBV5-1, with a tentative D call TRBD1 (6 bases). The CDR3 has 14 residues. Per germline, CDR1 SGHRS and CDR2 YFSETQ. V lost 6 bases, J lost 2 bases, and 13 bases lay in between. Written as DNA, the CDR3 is TGCGCCAGCAACCGGGACACCTACACAGATACGCAGTATTTT. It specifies CASNRDTYTDTQYF.